This passage covers 15 T cell receptor beta chains from one sample sequenced in a study of blood T cell repertoires in COVID-19. Profiling relied on immunoSEQ multiplex PCR, and the TCRdb table lists in-frame clones only, not all of them. The repertoire holds 100,000 to 120,000 clones, with around 76% as singletons. Material: peripheral blood. Source of these receptors: a woman in her sixties or seventies with acute or convalescent COVID-19.

This clone was counted once. The chain uses TRBV5-1 and TRBJ1-4, with a weak D call TRBD1 (6 bases). Germline lookup yields CDR1 SGHRS and CDR2 YFSETQ. CDR3 length: 16 amino acids. Trimming took 0 bases from V and 7 from J, leaving 16 bases between them. The CDR3 region is CASSLGRQVGGEKLFF. The CDR3 nucleotides are TGCGCCAGCAGCTTGGGGAGACAGGTCGGAGGTGAAAAACTGTTTTTT.

J is TRBJ1-5 and V is TRBV3-1 (or the pseudogene TRBV3-2); TRBD1 might be the D (6 bases). Per the germline V gene, CDR1 is LGHDT and CDR2 is YNNKEL (reference sequence). V lost 1 base to trimming and J lost 2 bases, with 12 bases between them. The CDR3 has 16 residues. CDR3 bases: TGTGCCAGCAGCCAAGCGTTTGGGGGCGGCAATCAGCCCCAGCATTTT. Its translation: CASSQAFGGGNQPQHF.

The J gene is TRBJ2-1, the V gene TRBV11-2; the match to TRBD2 covers 7 bases. The germline gives CDR1 SGHAT, CDR2 FQNNGV. With V trimmed by 5 bases and J by 0 bases, 7 bases remained unmatched. This CDR3 has 16 residues. The CDR3 region is CASSLGGESSYNEQFF. CDR3 coding DNA: TGTGCCAGCAGCCTGGGAGGGGAGAGCTCCTACAATGAGCAGTTCTTC.

A note on this clone: Different DNA sequences within this sample yield the same CDR3. The chain recombines TRBV19 with TRBJ1-5; a weak D match, TRBD1 (5 bases). This CDR3 has 14 amino acids. Germline V gives CDR1 LNHDA, CDR2 SQIVND (reference sequence). Trimming pared 1 base from V and 5 bases from J, leaving 9 bases between. The CDR3 region is CASSIVRGDQPQHF. The CDR3 DNA reads TGTGCCAGTAGTATAGTTCGGGGGGATCAGCCCCAGCATTTT.

V and J are TRBV9 and TRBJ2-5; 8 bases agree with TRBD2. CDR3 size: 17 residues. The germline CDR1 and CDR2 sequences are SGDLS and YYNGEE. The trim removed 4 bases at V and 1 base at J, leaving 12 bases unmatched. The CDR3 sequence: CASSPRRGAIIQETQYF. The CDR3 DNA sequence: TGTGCCAGCAGCCCCCGGCGGGGGGCGATCATCCAAGAGACCCAGTACTTC. The complete variable domain, with remaining parts taken from reference TRBV9 and TRBJ2-5, reads DSGVTQTPKHLITATGQRVTLRCSPRSGDLSVYWYQQSLDQGLQFLIQYYNGEERAKGNILERFSAQQFPDLHSELNLSSLELGDSALYFCASSPRRGAIIQETQYFGPGTRLLVL.

The V call is TRBV27, the J call TRBJ1-1; maybe TRBD1 (5 bases). The V and J ends lost 4 bases and 6 bases respectively, with 15 bases between them. This CDR3 comprises 14 residues. Germline CDR1 and CDR2: MNHEY and SMNVEV (reference sequence). The CDR3 nucleotides read TGTGCCAGCAGTTCCAGCGGGACGGGTGCTGAAGCTTTCTTT. It codes for CASSSSGTGAEAFF.

This clone is a singleton in its sample. This chain links TRBV6-5 with TRBJ2-7, with D possibly being TRBD2 (7 bases). CDR3 size: 15 residues. In germline, CDR1 is MNHEY, CDR2 SVGAGI. Trimming stripped 8 bases from V and 1 base from J, with 18 bases between. Written as DNA, the CDR3 is TGTGCCAGCCGCCGGGGGGCAGGGCGGTCCTACGAGCAGTACTTC. It codes for CASRRGAGRSYEQYF.

V and J are TRBV7-7 and TRBJ2-3; the match to TRBD2 covers 10 bases. J gave up 11 bases and V 1 base, and 9 bases lay outside the gene matches. CDR3 length: 15 residues. Germline values: CDR1 SSHAT, CDR2 FNYEAQ (reference sequence). Here the CDR3 reads CASSLGLAGENLQYF. In DNA form, the CDR3 reads TGTGCCAGCAGCTTAGGGCTAGCGGGGGAAAACCTGCAGTATTTT.

The chain carries TRBV9 and TRBJ2-3; tentative D call: TRBD2 (6 bases). Germline loops: CDR1 SGDLS, CDR2 YYNGEE. The CDR3 is 15 amino acids. V dropped 2 bases and J dropped 2 bases, with 12 bases sitting between them. CDR3 nucleotides: TGTGCCAGCAGCGTCCGACTAGGGGACACAGATACGCAGTATTTT. Residues: CASSVRLGDTDTQYF.

This clone was counted at least ten times. CDR3 protein: CASSQGLRTAYNEQFF. DNA for the CDR3: TGTGCCAGCAGCCAAGGCTTGCGGACAGCTTACAATGAGCAGTTCTTC. The chain links TRBV14 to TRBJ2-1, with D maybe TRBD1 (6 bases). The germline gives CDR1 SGHDN, CDR2 FVKESK. The CDR3 length is 16 residues. The V gene lost 1 base and the J gene lost 4 bases, with 14 bases spanning the gap. Combining the CDR3 with reference TRBV14 and TRBJ2-1 gives the whole variable domain EAGVTQFPSHSVIEKGQTVTLRCDPISGHDNLYWYRRVMGKEIKFLLHFVKESKQDESGMPNNRFLAERTGGTYSTLKVQPAELEDSGVYFCASSQGLRTAYNEQFFGPGTRLTVL.

The chain employs TRBV3-1 (or the pseudogene TRBV3-2) and TRBJ2-7, with a possible D match to TRBD1 (6 bases). Germline loops: CDR1 LGHDT, CDR2 YNNKEL (reference sequence). V lost 4 bases and J lost 3, with 16 bases in between. This CDR3 spans 15 amino acids. CDR3 residues: CASSRNRAADYEQYF. The CDR3 region has the DNA TGTGCCAGCAGCCGGAACAGGGCAGCGGACTACGAGCAGTACTTC.

This clone occurred a few times. The chain joins TRBV11-2 to TRBJ1-2; D possibly corresponds to TRBD1 (6 bases). This CDR3 has 14 residues. V was clipped by 3 bases and J by 8 bases, with 16 bases between them. The germline V gene has CDR1 SGHAT and CDR2 FQNNGV. The DNA of the CDR3 is TGTGCCAGCAGCTTGGGGAACAGGGAAGGAGGCTACACCTTC. This encodes CASSLGNREGGYTF. The full variable domain, completed using reference TRBV11-2 and TRBJ1-2, is EAGVAQSPRYKIIEKRQSVAFWCNPISGHATLYWYQQILGQGPKLLIQFQNNGVVDDSQLPKDRFSAERLKGVDSTLKIQPAKLEDSAVYLCASSLGNREGGYTFGSGTRLTVV.

The V call is TRBV20-1, the J call TRBJ1-5, with D perhaps TRBD1 (5 bases). Trimming stripped 5 bases from V and 12 bases from J, with 14 bases between. The length of the CDR3 is 11 residues. Germline-derived CDR1 and CDR2 are DFQATT and SNEGSKA (reference sequence). The CDR3 sequence: CSASYGGDQHF. CDR3 bases: TGCAGTGCTTCCTACGGGGGGGACCAGCATTTT.

The DNA of the CDR3 is TGTGCCAGCAGTTTTAGGGCGGACAGGGTGGGTGGCTACACCTTC. As protein: CASSFRADRVGGYTF. V is TRBV28 and J is TRBJ1-2, with TRBD1 matching 8 bases. Germline-derived CDR1 and CDR2 are MDHEN and SYDVKM. The CDR3 extends over 15 amino acids. Trimming cost V 3 bases and J 7 bases; bases outside gene matches: 10.

The chain has TRBV5-1 and TRBJ1-3; 10 bases fit TRBD1. The J segment lost 7 bases and the V segment lost 0 bases, leaving 13 bases of the junction unmatched. The CDR3 is 18 amino acids. Germline lookup yields CDR1 SGHRS and CDR2 YFSETQ. The CDR3 nucleotides are TGCGCCAGCAGCTTGGACCCCCCCGGGACAGGGGCAATCAACACCATATATTTT. It translates to CASSLDPPGTGAINTIYF.